This passage covers 18 T cell receptor beta chains from one sample sequenced in a study of cytomegalovirus exposure and HLA in healthy donors. The primer mix had 60 Vbeta and 13 Jbeta primers. Clones were sequenced by immunoSEQ multiplex PCR, and TCRdb holds only the in-frame ones, with some missing. The table has over 85,000 clones, around 84% seen once. Sequencing was carried out using PBMCs. These receptors were collected from a woman in her 30s in good health and CMV-seronegative.

Details on this clone: It is unclear where the CDR3 begins or ends on the DNA, so no DNA is shown, and the CDR3 is as TCRdb lists it. The chain joins TRBV6-1 to TRBJ1-1; the table names TRBD1, a call not compared with the DNA. Per germline, CDR1 MNHNS and CDR2 SASEGT. A total of 13 residues make up the CDR3, ends included. CDR3 amino acids: CASRVGGGTAILF.

Comments on this clone: This sample includes further DNA sequences coding for the same CDR3. The V call is TRBV9, the J call TRBJ2-1; TRBD2 aligns across 7 bases. Germline-derived CDR1 and CDR2 are SGDLS and YYNGEE. This CDR3 region has 15 residues. J gave up 4 bases and V 0 bases, and 4 bases lay outside the gene matches. CDR3 coding DNA: TGTGCCAGCAGCGTAGGACTAGCAGAATACAATGAGCAGTTCTTC. Protein product: CASSVGLAEYNEQFF.

The chain has TRBV10-3 and TRBJ2-1; 12 nucleotides agree with TRBD2. From germline, CDR1 is ENHRY and CDR2 SYGVKD. Trimming cost V 10 bases and J 1 base; bases outside gene matches: 8. CDR3 size: 16 residues. The CDR3 bases are TGTGCCACAGGACTAGCGGGACCTGGTTCCTACAATGAGCAGTTCTTC. Protein product: CATGLAGPGSYNEQFF.

The rearrangement links TRBV30 to TRBJ2-5; D perhaps matches TRBD2 (5 bases). The CDR3 is 13 residues long. CDR1 is GTSNPN and CDR2 is SVGIG in the germline V gene (reference sequence). V lost 0 bases, J lost 7 bases, and 12 bases lay in between. CDR3 protein: CAWSVPDLGTQYF. The DNA for the CDR3 is TGTGCCTGGAGTGTACCGGACTTGGGGACCCAGTACTTC.

The chain employs TRBV9 and TRBJ2-1; D is undetermined. The CDR3 runs 14 residues. Between the trimmed V and J ends, which lost 3 bases and 10 bases, there was a span of 17 bases. CDR1 is SGDLS and CDR2 is YYNGEE in the germline V gene. The DNA of the CDR3 is TGTGCCAGCAGCGCCGGCCCGGCTCTCGGGGAGCAGTTCTTC. Protein sequence: CASSAGPALGEQFF. Full variable domain (remainder filled in from reference TRBV9 and TRBJ2-1): DSGVTQTPKHLITATGQRVTLRCSPRSGDLSVYWYQQSLDQGLQFLIQYYNGEERAKGNILERFSAQQFPDLHSELNLSSLELGDSALYFCASSAGPALGEQFFGPGTRLTVL.

This clone has a single count. The chain couples TRBV28 to TRBJ2-1, with D perhaps matching TRBD1 (5 bases). V was clipped by 4 bases and J by 4 bases, with 17 bases between them. Germline CDR1 is MDHEN and CDR2 is SYDVKM. The CDR3 is 16 amino acids. In DNA form, the CDR3 reads TGTGCCAGCAGTTCCTTTTCTGGGGCCCCGTACAATGAGCAGTTCTTC. As protein: CASSSFSGAPYNEQFF.

This clone occurred a few times. The chain links TRBV2 to TRBJ1-1; TRBD1 matches at 9 bases. The V segment lost 6 bases and the J segment 5 bases; nucleotides outside the gene matches: 7. CDR1 and CDR2 (germline): SNHLY, FYNNEI. The CDR3 covers 14 residues. CDR3 in DNA: TGTGCCAGCAGGGAGAGGGACAGGGTGACTGAAGCTTTCTTT. Protein product: CASRERDRVTEAFF.

The chain recombines TRBV19 with TRBJ2-1; TRBD1 matches at 9 bases. Trimming cost V 2 bases and J 5 bases; bases outside gene matches: 4. Germline CDR1 LNHDA, CDR2 SQIVND (reference sequence). The CDR3 runs 15 residues. The CDR3 DNA follows: TGTGCCAGTAGTATACAGGGACAGGGACACAATGAGCAGTTCTTC. It specifies CASSIQGQGHNEQFF.

This sequence joins TRBV30 and TRBJ2-2; D unclear. The V end lost 4 bases, the J end lost 2 bases, and 11 bases lay between the germline ends. The CDR3 is 14 residues long. Germline values: CDR1 GTSNPN, CDR2 SVGIG (reference sequence). The CDR3: CAWTLQLNTGELFF. The CDR3 DNA sequence: TGTGCCTGGACGTTACAGCTTAACACCGGGGAGCTGTTTTTT.

This clone was seen a handful of times. This chain joins TRBV14 and TRBJ2-7; D remains ambiguous. The CDR3 is 13 residues long. V lost 0 bases and J lost 3, with 6 bases in between. The germline V gene encodes CDR1 SGHDN and CDR2 FVKESK. Here the CDR3 DNA reads TGTGCCAGCAGCCAAGACACGAGCTACGAGCAGTACTTC. It specifies CASSQDTSYEQYF.

The chain joins TRBV11-1 to TRBJ2-5, with D unclear. The V gene's germline CDR1 is SGHAT and CDR2 FQDESV (reference sequence). This CDR3 is 14 amino acids long. V was cut by 1 base and J by 5 bases, with 11 bases left in between. The CDR3 spells CASSLGGAGETQYF. The CDR3 DNA reads TGTGCCAGCAGCTTAGGTGGAGCTGGGGAGACCCAGTACTTC.

The chain carries TRBV7-9 and TRBJ2-7; D is unclear. Trimming pared 5 bases from V and 1 base from J, leaving 9 bases between. This CDR3 spans 13 amino acids. Germline CDR1 is SEHNR and CDR2 is FQNEAQ (reference sequence). CDR3 DNA: TGTGCCAGCAGCCAGTTGTGGTCCTACGAGCAGTACTTC. This translates into CASSQLWSYEQYF. The variable domain in full, with the rest retrieved from reference TRBV7-9 and TRBJ2-7, is DTGVSQNPRHKITKRGQNVTFRCDPISEHNRLYWYRQTLGQGPEFLTYFQNEAQLEKSRLLSDRFSAERPKGSFSTLEIQRTEQGDSAMYLCASSQLWSYEQYFGPGTRLTVT.

The chain has TRBV13 and TRBJ2-7, with 11 bases matching TRBD2. Germline CDR1 is PRHDT and CDR2 is FYEKMQ (reference sequence). The CDR3 consists of 16 residues. With 5 bases clipped from V and 2 bases from J, the junction kept 8 bases outside the gene matches. This CDR3 is CASSHRTSGLTYEQYF. As DNA, the CDR3 is TGTGCCAGCAGCCACAGGACTAGCGGGCTAACCTACGAGCAGTACTTC.

The CDR3 protein is CASSPSGNSNQPQHF. Here the CDR3 DNA reads TGTGCCAGCTCACCATCAGGGAATAGCAATCAGCCCCAGCATTTT. The chain carries TRBV18 and TRBJ1-5; D is perhaps TRBD1 (5 bases). This CDR3 region has 15 residues. Trimming took 2 bases from V and 0 from J, leaving 8 bases between them. Per germline, CDR1 KGHSH and CDR2 LQKENI.

The chain joins TRBV13 to TRBJ2-7, with D uncertain. Germline V gene data show CDR1 as PRHDT and CDR2 as FYEKMQ (reference sequence). The V end lost 1 base, the J end lost 6 bases, and 7 bases lay between the germline ends. This CDR3 is 12 amino acids long. Here the CDR3 reads CASSLEASEQYF. DNA of the CDR3: TGTGCCAGCAGCTTAGAGGCTAGCGAGCAGTACTTC.

This clone was observed a handful of times. This rearrangement joins TRBV4-2 to TRBJ2-1; 8 bases are a match to TRBD1. V gave up 3 bases and J gave up 5 bases; unmatched junction bases: 9. The CDR3 has 16 amino acids. Per the germline V gene, CDR1 is LGHNA and CDR2 is YNFKEQ. CDR3 region: CASSHAQGASNNEQFF. The CDR3 DNA sequence: TGTGCCAGCAGCCATGCCCAGGGGGCTAGCAACAATGAGCAGTTCTTC.

The chain couples TRBV4-1 to TRBJ2-7; D possibly corresponds to TRBD1 (6 bases). Germline V CDR1 and CDR2: MGHRA, YSYEKL. CDR3 length equals 16 residues. The V end lost 0 bases, the J end lost 7 bases, and 19 bases lay between the germline ends. Here the CDR3 DNA reads TGCGCCAGCAGCCAAGATAGGGGGACCCCGCCTCGGGAGCAGTACTTC. Its protein is CASSQDRGTPPREQYF.

This clone was counted only a few times. The chain joins TRBV6-5 to TRBJ2-1; 8 bases fit TRBD1. Germline-derived CDR1 and CDR2 are MNHEY and SVGAGI. After removal of 5 bases from V and 6 bases from J, the junction contained 9 bases not matched to a gene. The CDR3 loop spans 15 amino acids. CDR3 region: CASSTGQGWSNEQFF. CDR3 coding DNA: TGTGCCAGCAGTACCGGACAGGGATGGAGCAATGAGCAGTTCTTC.